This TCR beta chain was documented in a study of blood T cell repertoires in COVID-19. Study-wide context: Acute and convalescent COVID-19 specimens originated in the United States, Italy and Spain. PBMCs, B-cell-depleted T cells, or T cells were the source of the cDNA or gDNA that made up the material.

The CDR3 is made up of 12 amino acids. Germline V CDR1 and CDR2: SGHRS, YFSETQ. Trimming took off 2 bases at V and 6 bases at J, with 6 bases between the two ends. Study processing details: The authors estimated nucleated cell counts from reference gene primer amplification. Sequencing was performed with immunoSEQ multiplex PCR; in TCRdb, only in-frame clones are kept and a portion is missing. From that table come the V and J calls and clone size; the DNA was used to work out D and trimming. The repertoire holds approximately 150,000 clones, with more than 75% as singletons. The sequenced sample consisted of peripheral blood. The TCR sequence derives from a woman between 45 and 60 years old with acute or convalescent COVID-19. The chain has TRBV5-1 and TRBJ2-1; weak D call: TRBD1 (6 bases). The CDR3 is CASSLGGNEQFF. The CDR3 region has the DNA TGCGCCAGCAGCTTAGGGGGCAATGAGCAGTTCTTC.